This T cell receptor beta chain was sequenced for a study of OX40 agonist ivuxolimab in advanced cancers. Study-level background: Cohort: around 86% men, mean age approximately 66, aged roughly 23 to 79.

The CDR3 spans 15 residues. Between the trimmed V and J ends, which lost 6 bases and 7 bases, there was a span of 19 bases. Germline CDR1 is LNHDA and CDR2 is SQIVND (reference sequence). Findings and caveats of the study: Dose levels from 0.1 to 3.0 mg/kg saw CD4+ and CD8+ blood T cells expand clonally by week 6.

Blood was sampled at baseline, cycle 4 day 1, and cycle 7 day 1. As concerns this clone: Its antigen is unidentified.

Using immunoSEQ multiplex PCR, the repertoire was profiled, and TCRdb retains in-frame clones only, with some absent. Altogether about 26,000 clones are present, roughly 90% being singletons, with the ten largest covering roughly 22%. The V gene is TRBV19, the J gene TRBJ2-1, with D possibly TRBD2 on 5 matching bases. The input for sequencing was CD4+ or CD8+ T cells sorted from blood, taken in a trial of the OX40 agonist ivuxolimab. The TCR comes from an adult with an advanced solid tumor such as melanoma, head and neck, liver or kidney cancer. CDR3 nucleotide sequence: TGTGCCAGTAGCCACCCCGGACGTCGGAGGAATGAGCAGTTCTTC. This encodes CASSHPGRRRNEQFF.